This T cell receptor (beta chain) stems from a study of T cell responses to AZD1222 COVID-19 vaccine (dated by TCRdb to the early 2020s). Concerning the study at large: TCR sequencing covered more than 230 trial participants: 200 to 220 given two doses of AZD1222 and around 26 given two doses of MenACWY control vaccine. Trial participants were enrolled into age subgroups of 18-55, 56-69 and 70-plus years, which contained about 160, 30 and 59 TCR-sequenced participants, respectively.

What the study reported, not specific to this receptor: Conclusions about previously exposed vaccinees are limited, since just five or six AZD1222 recipients were seropositive for SARS-CoV-2 at baseline. CD4 TCRs associated with the vaccine covered the entire spike protein, and the dominant responses were in regions 160-218 and 743-854. Nearly half of unique spike-specific TCRs reportedly recognized epitopes outside regions mutated in the B.1.351 and B.1.1.7 variants. Participants were mostly white British and included more females than males, and it was suggested by the authors that clonal diversity may have been underestimated. After two AZD1222 doses, spike-specific TCR breadth and depth were significantly higher than at day 0 and than in MenACWY recipients. Because no samples from the day 14 peak response were available, repertoires could be characterized only after the peak T cell response. In the small 56-69-year group, the increase in depth fell short of significance, most likely because of low power.

The CDR3 regions of human TCRbeta chains were analyzed by immunosequencing. Under the source paper's analysis protocol: TCRs in the repertoires were compared against a reference library of SARS-CoV-2-specific TCRs that had been generated with the MIRA antigen-specificity platform. Breadth meant the fraction of unique TCRs that were SARS-CoV-2-associated, whereas depth meant the fraction of total T cells that were SARS-CoV-2-associated. Each spike-specific TCR was assigned to its reactive spike region and to a CD4 or CD8 class using the MIRA data. Log10-transformed breadth and depth values were compared by one-way ANOVA with Sidak's multiple comparisons tests. What TCRdb holds here is the immuneACCESS table cut down to in-frame rearrangements. Part of the clones is not present; checked against another copy, under half of the missing clones reflect an unresolved V gene, and the others are unexplained. V and J calls and clone size are as listed in that table; D and trimming were resolved from the DNA. The sample has some 150,000 clones on record, roughly 92% of them singletons. The top ten constitute roughly 3.5% of the sample.

The sample's time point, from its label and the paper: about 28 days (+/-7) after the second vaccine dose. Because spike-specific TCR depth and breadth did not differ between the two schedules, AZD1222 recipients who got a second dose at roughly 4 weeks were pooled with those who got a second dose at roughly 12 weeks. Vaccinee samples were obtained from the UK trials COV001 and COV002, which included a single-blind randomized controlled phase 2/3 trial of AZD1222 (ChAdOx1 nCoV-19) in healthy adults. For TCRbeta chain sequencing, PBMC samples were collected from trial participants at day 0 and at day 28 after the second dose. The CDR3 holds 13 amino acids from the cysteine to the phenylalanine. The DNA shown is the 39-base CDR3, in frame from base 1. Via the germline V gene, CDR1 is ENHRY and CDR2 SYGVKD. V is pared back by 0 bases and J by 11 bases, with 13 bases lying between the germline termini.

A note on this clone: The antigen it recognizes is unknown. No much larger clone exists at a distance of one base, and base qualities are not known.

Sample: peripheral blood, taken 28 days after the second AZD1222 dose. The sequence joins TRBV10-3 to TRBJ1-1, with the identity of the D gene unclear. This TCR was sampled from an adult who received the AZD1222 COVID-19 vaccine. CDR3 region: CAISESGSRVAFF. The nucleotide sequence is given as TGTGCCATCAGTGAGTCAGGGTCGAGGGTCGCTTTCTTT.